This TCR beta chain was found in a study of control samples from healthy donors and cancer patients. CDR3 length equals 12 residues. Germline V gene lookup returns CDR1 GTSNPN and CDR2 SVGIG (reference sequence). V trimming: 5 bases; J trimming: 10 bases; junction bases outside the gene matches: 6. The count of this clone is one. Only in-frame clones appear in the TCRdb table, and some are missing; sequencing was by immunoSEQ multiplex PCR. Among approximately 100,000 clones listed, approximately 86% were seen once. The chain uses TRBV30 and TRBJ2-1, with 9 bases that match TRBD1. Sequencing was done on a sample of blood. This receptor was taken from a man aged 25-45 years in good health. Written as DNA, the CDR3 is TGTGCCTGGTGGACAGGGGATGGCGAGCAGTTCTTC. This sequence encodes CAWWTGDGEQFF.